The clone carrying this TCR beta chain has at least ten counts. Looked up from germline, CDR1 is SEHNR and CDR2 is FQNEAQ (reference sequence). Trimming cost V 4 bases and J 4 bases; bases outside gene matches: 1. The CDR3 extends over 13 amino acids. TCRdb reprocessed the 5' RACE reads via MiXCR and lists one record per CDR3 protein. The table shows about 300,000 distinct CDR3 sequences, with roughly 4% occurring only once. The data originate from a study of T cells after yellow fever vaccination. V gene TRBV7-9 combines with J gene TRBJ2-1; 7 bases are shared with TRBD1. This TCR came from a man aged 18 to 35 who received the YFV17D yellow fever vaccine. The specimen comprised PBMCs, sampled 5 days after the yellow fever booster vaccination. DNA of the CDR3: TGTGCCAGCAGCTCGACAGGGTACAATGAGCAGTTCTTC. Translating gives CASSSTGYNEQFF. Variable domain in full (rest from reference TRBV7-9 and TRBJ2-1): DTGVSQNPRHKITKRGQNVTFRCDPISEHNRLYWYRQTLGQGPEFLTYFQNEAQLEKSRLLSDRFSAERPKGSFSTLEIQRTEQGDSAMYLCASSSTGYNEQFFGPGTRLTVL.